This T cell receptor (beta chain) was sequenced during a study of PD-L1 blockade in urothelial cancer. Study-wide context: The number of prior chemotherapy regimens per patient was 0 to 3. Blood was evaluated 3 weeks (second dose) and 6 weeks after therapy began. Across blood samples, T cells had a median count of about 140,000.

Time point here: pretreatment peripheral blood. This CDR3 is 17 amino acids long. Germline CDR1 reads KGHSH; CDR2 reads LQKENI. V lost 4 bases to trimming and J lost 0 bases; unmatched junction nucleotides: 9. This clone has just one count. The data were produced by immunoSEQ multiplex PCR, yet TCRdb's version contains in-frame clones alone and is incomplete. The top ten clones hold more than 5.5% of a sample with roughly 63,000 clones, 75% to 85% of them seen once. The genes are TRBV18 and TRBJ1-3; 7 positions agree with TRBD1. This sequence was found in a man aged 70 or older with urothelial cancer. Sequenced material: PBMCs, taken around atezolizumab (anti-PD-L1) treatment. The chain's CDR3 is CASSLRGQADSGNTIYF. CDR3 bases: TGTGCCAGCTCACTACGCGGACAGGCCGACTCTGGAAACACCATATATTTT.